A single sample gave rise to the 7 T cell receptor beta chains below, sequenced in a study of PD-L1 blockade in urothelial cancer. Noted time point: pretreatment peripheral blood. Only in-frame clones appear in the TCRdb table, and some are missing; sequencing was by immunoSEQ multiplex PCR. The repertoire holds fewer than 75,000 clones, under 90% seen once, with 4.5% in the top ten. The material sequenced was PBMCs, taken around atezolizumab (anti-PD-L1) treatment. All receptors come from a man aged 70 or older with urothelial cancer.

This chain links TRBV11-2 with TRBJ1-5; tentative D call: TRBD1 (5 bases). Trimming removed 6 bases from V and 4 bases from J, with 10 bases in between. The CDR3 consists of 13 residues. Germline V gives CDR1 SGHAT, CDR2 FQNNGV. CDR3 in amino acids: CASRQQANQPQHF. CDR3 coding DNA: TGTGCCAGCAGGCAACAGGCGAATCAGCCCCAGCATTTT.

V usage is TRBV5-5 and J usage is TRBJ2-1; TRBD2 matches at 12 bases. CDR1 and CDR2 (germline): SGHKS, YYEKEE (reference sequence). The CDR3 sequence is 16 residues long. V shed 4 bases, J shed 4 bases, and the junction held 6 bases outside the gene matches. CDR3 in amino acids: CASSRLTSGSYNEQFF. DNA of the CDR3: TGTGCCAGCAGCCGGTTGACTAGCGGGAGTTACAATGAGCAGTTCTTC.

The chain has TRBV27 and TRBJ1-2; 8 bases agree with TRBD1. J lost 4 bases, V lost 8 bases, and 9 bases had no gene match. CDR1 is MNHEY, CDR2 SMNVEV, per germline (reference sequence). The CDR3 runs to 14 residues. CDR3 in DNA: TGTGCCAGCCGCGAATCGGACAGGGTCTATGGCTACACCTTC. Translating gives CASRESDRVYGYTF.

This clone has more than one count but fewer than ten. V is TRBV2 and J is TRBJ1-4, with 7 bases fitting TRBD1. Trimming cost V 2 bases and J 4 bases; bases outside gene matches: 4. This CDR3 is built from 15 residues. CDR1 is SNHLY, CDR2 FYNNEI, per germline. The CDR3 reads CASSERGQLNEKLFF. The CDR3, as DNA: TGTGCCAGCAGTGAAAGGGGACAGCTTAATGAAAAACTGTTTTTT.

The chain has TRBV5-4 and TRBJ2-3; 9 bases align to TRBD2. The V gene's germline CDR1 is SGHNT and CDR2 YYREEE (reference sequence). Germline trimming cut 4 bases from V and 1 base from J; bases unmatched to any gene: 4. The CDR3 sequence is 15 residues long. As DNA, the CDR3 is TGTGCCAGCAGCCCAGCGGGAGGTCGCACAGATACGCAGTATTTT. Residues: CASSPAGGRTDTQYF.

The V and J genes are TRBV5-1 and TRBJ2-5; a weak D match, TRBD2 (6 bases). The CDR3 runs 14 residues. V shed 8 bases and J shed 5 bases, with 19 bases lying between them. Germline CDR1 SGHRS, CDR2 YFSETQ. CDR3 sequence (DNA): TGCGCCAGTAACGATAAAGGAAGCGGGGAGACCCAGTACTTC. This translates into CASNDKGSGETQYF.

The CDR3 sequence: CASSFQTGTEAFF. The CDR3 bases are TGTGCCAGCAGTTTCCAGACAGGCACTGAAGCTTTCTTT. V gene TRBV6-6 combines with J gene TRBJ1-1; a weak D match, TRBD1 (6 bases). Trimming took off 4 bases at V and 4 bases at J, with 10 bases between the two ends. CDR1 is MNHNY and CDR2 is SVGAGI in the germline V gene (reference sequence). This CDR3 spans 13 amino acids.